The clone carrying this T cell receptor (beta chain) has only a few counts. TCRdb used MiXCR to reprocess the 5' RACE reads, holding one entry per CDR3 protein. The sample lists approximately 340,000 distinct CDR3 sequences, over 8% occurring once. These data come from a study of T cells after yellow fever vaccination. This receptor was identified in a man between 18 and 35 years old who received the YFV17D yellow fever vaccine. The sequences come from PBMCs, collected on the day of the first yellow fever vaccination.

The DNA for the CDR3 is TGTGCCAGCAGCTTAGGAGGGGCTGAGGCCCTTCGTTGGAATGAGCAGTTCTTC. This gives the protein CASSLGGAEALRWNEQFF. This chain connects TRBV11-1 to TRBJ2-1; D assignment may be TRBD1 or TRBD2 (5 bases each). The ends were cut back, 1 base at V and 7 bases at J, with 23 bases in the middle. CDR3 size: 18 residues. Germline assignment: CDR1 SGHAT and CDR2 FQDESV (reference sequence).